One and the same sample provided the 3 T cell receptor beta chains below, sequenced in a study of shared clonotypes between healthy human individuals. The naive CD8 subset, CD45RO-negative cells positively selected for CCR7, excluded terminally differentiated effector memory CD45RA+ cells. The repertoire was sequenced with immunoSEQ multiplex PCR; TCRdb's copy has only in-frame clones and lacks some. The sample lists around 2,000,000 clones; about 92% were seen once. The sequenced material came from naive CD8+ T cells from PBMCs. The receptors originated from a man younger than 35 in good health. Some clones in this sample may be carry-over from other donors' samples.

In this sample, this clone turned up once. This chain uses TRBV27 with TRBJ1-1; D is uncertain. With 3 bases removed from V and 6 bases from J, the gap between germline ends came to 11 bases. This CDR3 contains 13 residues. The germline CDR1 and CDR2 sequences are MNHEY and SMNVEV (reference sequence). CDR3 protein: CASSFSPGPEAFF. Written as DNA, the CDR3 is TGTGCCAGCAGTTTTTCCCCCGGGCCTGAAGCTTTCTTT.

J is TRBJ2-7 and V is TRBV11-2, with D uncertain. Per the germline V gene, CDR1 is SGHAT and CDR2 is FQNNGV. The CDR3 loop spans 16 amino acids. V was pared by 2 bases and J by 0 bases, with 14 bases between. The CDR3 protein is CASSLQSGRSSYEQYF. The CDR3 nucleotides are TGTGCCAGCAGCTTACAATCCGGCCGGAGCTCCTACGAGCAGTACTTC.

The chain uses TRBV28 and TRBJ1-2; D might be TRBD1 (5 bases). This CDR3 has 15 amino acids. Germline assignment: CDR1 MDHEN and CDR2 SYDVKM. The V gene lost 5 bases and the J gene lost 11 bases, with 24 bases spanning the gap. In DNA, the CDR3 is TGTGCCAGCAGTCGAATCCATGTTGCACAGGTTGGGTACACCTTC. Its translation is CASSRIHVAQVGYTF.